The 30 T cell receptor beta chains below all came from one sample that was sequenced in a study of T cell repertoires in cytomegalovirus infection. TCRdb recomputed calls from the reads with MiXCR, one row per CDR3 protein. The table shows more than 400,000 distinct CDR3 sequences, with approximately 25% occurring only once. The material sequenced was PBMCs. These TCRs come from a human donor in good health (CMV status not recorded). Some clones in this sample may be carry-over from other donors' samples.

The CDR3 DNA is TGCGCCAGCAGCCATACGGGACAGGGGACTGAAGCTTTCTTT. It yields the protein CASSHTGQGTEAFF. This rearrangement joins TRBV4-1 to TRBJ1-1; 10 nucleotides align to TRBD1. Germline CDR1 and CDR2: MGHRA and YSYEKL. This CDR3 region has 14 residues. V shed 3 bases and J 5 bases; nucleotides not matched to a gene: 3.

This clonotype turned up a few times. The chain combines TRBV20-1 with TRBJ1-4; D is unresolved. V dropped 6 bases and J dropped 0 bases, with 8 bases sitting between them. CDR1 and CDR2 from the germline V gene are DFQATT and SNEGSKA (reference sequence). The CDR3 has 13 amino acids. The CDR3 sequence is CSAKHATNEKLFF. DNA of the CDR3: TGCAGTGCAAAGCATGCAACTAATGAAAAACTGTTTTTT.

This clonotype was counted many times. The chain uses TRBV7-8 and TRBJ2-4; 9 bases line up with TRBD1. Trimming cost V 5 bases and J 2 bases; bases outside gene matches: 7. CDR3 size: 16 residues. Germline V gives CDR1 SGHVS, CDR2 FQNEAQ. The CDR3 region is CASSPGTGITKNIQYF. The CDR3 bases are TGTGCCAGCAGCCCCGGGACAGGGATCACCAAAAACATTCAGTACTTC.

The chain carries TRBV7-2 and TRBJ1-6; 7 positions agree with TRBD1. The CDR3 loop spans 15 amino acids. The V segment lost 4 bases and the J segment 11 bases; nucleotides outside the gene matches: 11. Germline CDR1 is SGHTA and CDR2 is FQGNSA. The CDR3 region is CASSSQTGNMAPLHF. In nucleotides, the CDR3 is TGTGCCAGCAGCTCCCAGACAGGGAACATGGCACCCCTCCACTTT.

The genes are TRBV6-2 or TRBV6-3 and TRBJ1-1; unclear D gene. The V gene's germline CDR1 is MNHEY and CDR2 SVGEGT. Trimming shortened V by 10 bases and J by 2 bases, and 17 bases separated the two germline ends. This CDR3 is built from 14 residues. This CDR3 reads CATRVRRTNTEAFF. DNA of the CDR3: TGTGCCACCAGAGTACGACGGACCAACACTGAAGCTTTCTTT.

At least ten counts were recorded for this clonotype. The rearrangement joins TRBV29-1 to TRBJ1-5; TRBD1 is a possible D gene (6 bases). This CDR3 is built from 13 residues. Germline CDR1 reads SQVTM; CDR2 reads ANQGSEA. V lost 4 bases, J lost 7 bases, and 14 bases lay in between. CDR3: CSVVGQMGQPQHF. For the CDR3, the DNA is TGCAGCGTTGTCGGACAGATGGGCCAGCCCCAGCATTTT.

V is TRBV28 and J is TRBJ2-5; TRBD2 might be the D (5 bases). The CDR3 runs 14 residues. The V end was cut by 11 bases, the J end by 6 bases, with 22 bases between. Germline V CDR1 and CDR2: MDHEN, SYDVKM. The CDR3 DNA is TGTGCCCCAGAGCAAGGACGGGAATGGAAGACCCAGTACTTC. Encoded protein: CAPEQGREWKTQYF.

This clonotype was observed a few times. The rearrangement links TRBV29-1 to TRBJ2-7, with a possible D match to TRBD2 (6 bases). The CDR3 sequence is 11 residues long. The germline V gene encodes CDR1 SQVTM and CDR2 ANQGSEA. Trimming left V 3 bases short and J 7 bases short, with 10 bases between. The CDR3 nucleotides read TGCAGCGTTGATGACAGCGGGGAGCAGTACTTC. It specifies CSVDDSGEQYF.

This clonotype was found many times. The rearrangement links TRBV7-8 to TRBJ2-3; 7 bases line up with TRBD1. CDR1 and CDR2 from the germline V gene are SGHVS and FQNEAQ. This CDR3 is 14 amino acids long. V trimming: 6 bases; J trimming: 7 bases; junction bases outside the gene matches: 10. This chain's CDR3 is CASSYQTGANTQYF. For the CDR3, the DNA is TGTGCCAGCAGTTATCAAACAGGGGCAAATACGCAGTATTTT.

This clonotype was observed many times. This chain links TRBV6-5 with TRBJ1-1; D call uncertain. V was clipped by 2 bases and J by 5 bases, with 9 bases between them. Germline CDR1 and CDR2: MNHEY and SVGAGI. The CDR3 is 13 amino acids. The CDR3 DNA is TGTGCCAGCAGTTACGAGGGATGGACTGAAGCTTTCTTT. It encodes CASSYEGWTEAFF.

The chain couples TRBV20-1 to TRBJ2-2; D gene ambiguous. V was pared by 0 bases and J by 6 bases, with 14 bases between. CDR3 length equals 15 residues. CDR1 is DFQATT and CDR2 is SNEGSKA in the germline V gene (reference sequence). The CDR3, as DNA: TGCAGTGCTAGAGATCCGGCCTTACGGCCCGGGGAGCTGTTTTTT. This codes for CSARDPALRPGELFF.

The chain is built from TRBV24-1 and TRBJ2-1, with TRBD2 matching 7 bases. CDR3 length: 15 amino acids. With 4 bases clipped from V and 10 bases from J, the junction kept 12 bases outside the gene matches. The germline V gene encodes CDR1 KGHDR and CDR2 SFDVKD. CDR3 DNA: TGTGCCACCAGTGAGGGGGGGAAGAACGCTGACGAGCAGTTCTTC. Protein sequence: CATSEGGKNADEQFF.

CDR3 DNA: TGTGCCAGCAGCTTAGTTTTGCGGGAGAGCTGGGGCCGGCAAGAGACCCAGTACTTC. This codes for CASSLVLRESWGRQETQYF. The chain is built from TRBV7-2 and TRBJ2-5, with TRBD2 identical over 7 bases. CDR3 length: 19 amino acids. Germline CDR1 SGHTA, CDR2 FQGNSA. The junction had 16 bases not matched to a gene; V was cut back by 1 base and J by 2 bases.

This clonotype came up many times. Here the CDR3 DNA reads TGTGCCAGCAGTGGGTCTCTATTGAACACTGAAGCTTTCTTT. Protein: CASSGSLLNTEAFF. The J gene is TRBJ1-1, the V gene TRBV7-2, with D hard to call. CDR1 is SGHTA, CDR2 FQGNSA, per germline. Trimming removed 6 bases from V and 0 bases from J, with 11 bases in between. The CDR3 totals 14 residues.

The chain uses TRBV7-2 and TRBJ2-7, with a possible D match to TRBD2 (6 bases). The CDR3 totals 15 residues. V dropped 0 bases and J dropped 6 bases, with 15 bases sitting between them. Germline values: CDR1 SGHTA, CDR2 FQGNSA. The CDR3, as DNA: TGTGCCAGCAGCTTAGCGGGTAGCGGCGGGCGCGAGCAGTACTTC. This sequence encodes CASSLAGSGGREQYF.

The rearrangement uses TRBV6-2 or TRBV6-3 and TRBJ1-1, with a weak D call TRBD1 (6 bases). Trimming shortened V by 6 bases and J by 13 bases, and 18 bases separated the two germline ends. The CDR3 consists of 12 residues. Germline CDR1 reads MNHEY; CDR2 reads SVGEGT. CDR3: CASSPTGTRFFF. As DNA, the CDR3 is TGTGCCAGCAGCCCGACCGGGACACGGTTTTTCTTT.

The chain has TRBV10-3 and TRBJ1-6; D may be TRBD1 (5 bases). Germline V gene data show CDR1 as ENHRY and CDR2 as SYGVKD. The CDR3 extends over 16 amino acids. The V end was cut by 2 bases, the J end by 4 bases, with 12 bases between. The CDR3 protein is CAISETYGAYNSPLHF. The CDR3 DNA is TGTGCCATCAGTGAGACCTACGGGGCATATAATTCACCCCTCCACTTT.

In this sample, this clonotype turned up a few times. The J gene is TRBJ1-2, the V gene TRBV7-2, with 8 bases fitting TRBD1. Germline CDR1 and CDR2: SGHTA and FQGNSA. The CDR3 runs to 14 residues. V lost 3 bases, J lost 8 bases, and 8 bases stayed unmatched. The CDR3 loop reads CASSFPQGAGGYTF. CDR3 sequence (DNA): TGTGCCAGCAGCTTTCCCCAGGGGGCAGGGGGCTACACCTTC.

This clonotype was found many times. The V call is TRBV7-3, the J call TRBJ2-3; 8 bases are a match to TRBD2. Per the germline V gene, CDR1 is SGHTA and CDR2 is FQGTGA. Trimming cost V 6 bases and J 5 bases; bases outside gene matches: 13. The length of the CDR3 is 16 residues. Here the CDR3 DNA reads TGTGCCAGCAGGCCACCGGGACTAGAAAAATTAGATACGCAGTATTTT. Its translation: CASRPPGLEKLDTQYF.

Worth noting for this clonotype: One end of the junction does not line up with germline, which may come from a read error. The chain links TRBV5-1 to TRBJ2-1; D gene ambiguous. This CDR3 region has 13 residues. Germline-derived CDR1 and CDR2 are SGHRS and YFSETQ. The CDR3 region is CANSLEGWNEQFF. The CDR3, as DNA: TGCGCCAACAGCTTGGAAGGGTGGAATGAGCAGTTCTTC.

The V call is TRBV7-9, the J call TRBJ2-3, with 8 bases that match TRBD1. CDR1 and CDR2 from the germline V gene are SEHNR and FQNEAQ (reference sequence). The V and J ends lost 4 bases and 15 bases, in that order; junction bases with no gene match: 12. The CDR3 spans 13 residues. The CDR3 DNA sequence: TGTGCCAGCAGCTATCCAGGACAGGGTAGATTCTATTTT. As protein: CASSYPGQGRFYF. The full variable domain, with the rest looked up from reference TRBV7-9 and TRBJ2-3, is DTGVSQNPRHKITKRGQNVTFRCDPISEHNRLYWYRQTLGQGPEFLTYFQNEAQLEKSRLLSDRFSAERPKGSFSTLEIQRTEQGDSAMYLCASSYPGQGRFYFGPGTRLTVL.

This chain joins TRBV19 and TRBJ2-7; D gene uncertain. CDR3 length: 14 residues. Trimming cost V 6 bases and J 5 bases, with 17 bases left between them. Looked up from germline, CDR1 is LNHDA and CDR2 is SQIVND (reference sequence). The CDR3 region has the DNA TGTGCCAGTAGCCCCTCGACGAGTCTCCACGAGCAGTACTTC. It yields the protein CASSPSTSLHEQYF.

This clonotype has at least ten counts. The chain joins TRBV7-2 to TRBJ2-7, with 10 bases lining up with TRBD1. Unmatched junction bases numbered 5, after V lost 3 bases and J lost 3 bases. CDR1 and CDR2 from the germline V gene are SGHTA and FQGNSA. The CDR3 has 15 amino acids. The CDR3 DNA follows: TGTGCCAGCAGCTTGGGCCGGGACAGGGGCTACGAGCAGTACTTC. Protein: CASSLGRDRGYEQYF.

V gene TRBV12-3 or TRBV12-4 combines with J gene TRBJ2-2; a possible D gene is TRBD2 (5 bases). V was trimmed by 11 bases and J by 0 bases, leaving 10 bases between them. The CDR3 is made up of 13 amino acids. The CDR3 nucleotides read TGTGCCGACCGGGATTCGAACACCGGGGAGCTGTTTTTT. Translated, it gives CADRDSNTGELFF.

In its sample, this clonotype was seen many times. The chain recombines TRBV7-6 with TRBJ2-7; D unresolved. CDR3 length: 13 amino acids. With 0 bases removed from V and 4 bases from J, the gap between germline ends came to 7 bases. The V gene's germline CDR1 is SGHVS and CDR2 FNYEAQ. CDR3 sequence (DNA): TGTGCCAGCAGCTTAGCACTTGAGTACGAGCAGTACTTC. It specifies CASSLALEYEQYF.

This clonotype was seen a few times. V and J are TRBV5-1 and TRBJ2-1, with 7 bases aligning to TRBD2. CDR1 is SGHRS, CDR2 YFSETQ, per germline. This CDR3 has 15 residues. V shed 3 bases and J 0 bases; nucleotides not matched to a gene: 3. The DNA of the CDR3 is TGCGCCAGCAGCTGGGGCGGGGGCTCCTACAATGAGCAGTTCTTC. The encoded protein is CASSWGGGSYNEQFF.

The table lists this clonotype with a few counts. This rearrangement joins TRBV28 to TRBJ1-5, with D maybe TRBD1 (6 bases). V shed 7 bases and J shed 2 bases, with 15 bases lying between them. CDR3 length: 15 residues. Germline values: CDR1 MDHEN, CDR2 SYDVKM. The CDR3 coding sequence is TGTGCCAGCATCGGAGGGGGGGGTGGCAATCAGCCCCAGCATTTT. The encoded protein is CASIGGGGGNQPQHF.

The rearrangement uses TRBV20-1 and TRBJ2-1; D is possibly TRBD2 (6 bases). The V and J ends lost 1 base and 1 base respectively, with 11 bases between them. This CDR3 has 15 residues. CDR1 is DFQATT, CDR2 SNEGSKA, per germline (reference sequence). The CDR3 sequence: CSARGYGRSYNEQFF. Written as DNA, the CDR3 is TGCAGTGCTAGAGGGTACGGGAGATCCTACAATGAGCAGTTCTTC.

The rearrangement joins TRBV23-1 to TRBJ2-3, with 8 nucleotides matching TRBD2. TRBV23-1 is known as an ORF, though its function is uncertain. V lost 0 bases, J lost 6 bases, and 8 bases stayed unmatched. The CDR3 spans 16 residues. This chain's CDR3 is CASSQSLAGSMDTQYF. CDR3 bases: TGCGCCAGCAGTCAATCCTTAGCGGGGTCGATGGATACGCAGTATTTT.

There are many counts of this clonotype. V is TRBV7-2 and J is TRBJ1-2; tentative D call: TRBD1 (6 bases). The CDR3 is 15 residues long. The germline CDR1 and CDR2 sequences are SGHTA and FQGNSA. Trimming removed 1 base from V and 2 bases from J, with 11 bases in between. CDR3 DNA sequence: TGTGCCAGCAGCTTAGGGGGGCTCACGAACTATGGCTACACCTTC. This encodes CASSLGGLTNYGYTF.